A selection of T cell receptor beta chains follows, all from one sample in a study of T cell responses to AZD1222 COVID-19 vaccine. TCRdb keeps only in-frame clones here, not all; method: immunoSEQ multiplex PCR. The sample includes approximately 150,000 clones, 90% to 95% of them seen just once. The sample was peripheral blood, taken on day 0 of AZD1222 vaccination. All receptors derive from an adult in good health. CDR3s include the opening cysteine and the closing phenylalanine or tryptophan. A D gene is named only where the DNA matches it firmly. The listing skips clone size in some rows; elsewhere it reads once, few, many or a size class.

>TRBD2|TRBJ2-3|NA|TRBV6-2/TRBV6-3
CASSYTLGLAGTDTQYF
TGTGCCAGCAGTTACACGCTCGGACTAGCGGGCACAGATACGCAGTATTTT
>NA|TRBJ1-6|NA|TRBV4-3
CASSQDGEGGSPLHF
TGCGCCAGCAGCCAAGATGGAGAGGGGGGTTCACCCCTCCACTTT
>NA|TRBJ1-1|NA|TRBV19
CASRSSLGTMNTEAFF
TGTGCCAGTAGATCATCCCTGGGGACCATGAACACTGAAGCTTTCTTT
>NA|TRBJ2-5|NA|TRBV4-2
CASSQPGLEETQYF
TGTGCCAGCAGCCAACCGGGACTTGAAGAGACCCAGTACTTC
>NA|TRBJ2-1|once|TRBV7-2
CASSLERRYNEQFF
TGTGCCAGCAGCTTAGAACGCCGCTACAATGAGCAGTTCTTC
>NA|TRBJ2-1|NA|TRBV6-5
CASSREFHNEQFF
TGTGCCAGCAGCAGGGAGTTCCACAATGAGCAGTTCTTC
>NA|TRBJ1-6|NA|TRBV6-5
CASSPLVDSPLHF
TGTGCCAGCAGTCCGCTGGTCGATTCACCCCTCCACTTT
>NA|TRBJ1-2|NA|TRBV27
CASSSLRGGYTF
TGTGCCAGCAGTTCCCTACGGGGGGGCTACACCTTC
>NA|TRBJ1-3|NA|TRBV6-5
CASSYAGGNTIYF
TGTGCCAGCAGTTACGCAGGGGGAAACACCATATATTTT
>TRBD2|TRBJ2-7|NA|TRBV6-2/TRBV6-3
CASSLTSGRSYEQYF
TGTGCCAGCAGCCTAACTAGCGGGAGATCCTACGAGCAGTACTTC
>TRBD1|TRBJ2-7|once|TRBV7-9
CASSSDRTEAYEQYF
TGTGCCAGCAGCTCGGACAGGACAGAAGCCTACGAGCAGTACTTC
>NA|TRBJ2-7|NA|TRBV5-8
CASSLRGTGVAQYF
TGTGCCAGCAGCTTGAGGGGCACCGGAGTCGCGCAGTACTTC
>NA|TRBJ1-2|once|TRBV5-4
CASTLREKAGSYGYTF
TGTGCCAGCACCCTTCGGGAAAAAGCAGGGTCTTATGGCTACACCTTC
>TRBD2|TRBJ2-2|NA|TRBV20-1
CSASWLAGGNTGELFF
TGCAGTGCTAGTTGGCTAGCGGGAGGGAACACCGGGGAGCTGTTTTTT
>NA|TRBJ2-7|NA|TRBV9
CASSVGGETDYEQYF
TGTGCCAGCAGCGTAGGAGGGGAGACAGACTACGAGCAGTACTTC
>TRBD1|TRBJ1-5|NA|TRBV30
CAWSTTGGNQPQHF
TGTGCCTGGAGTACGACAGGGGGCAATCAGCCCCAGCATTTT
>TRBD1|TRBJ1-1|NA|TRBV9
CASSPPGQMNTEAFF
TGTGCCAGCAGCCCACCGGGACAGATGAACACTGAAGCTTTCTTT
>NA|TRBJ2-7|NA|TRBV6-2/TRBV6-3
CASSYLARYEQYF
TGTGCCAGCAGTTACCTAGCGCGGTACGAGCAGTACTTC
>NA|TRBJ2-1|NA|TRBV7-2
CASSLGGRNEQFF
TGTGCCAGCAGCTTAGGGGGGAGGAATGAGCAGTTCTTC
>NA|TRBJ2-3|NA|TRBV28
CATWDLGGTDTQYF
TGTGCCACCTGGGACCTCGGGGGCACAGATACGCAGTATTTT
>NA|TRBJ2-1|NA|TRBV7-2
CASSLLGGGLRNEQFF
TGTGCCAGCAGCTTATTAGGAGGGGGCTTGAGAAATGAGCAGTTCTTC
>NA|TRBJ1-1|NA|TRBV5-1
CASSPAGTTNTEAFF
TGCGCCAGCAGCCCGGCCGGGACAACGAACACTGAAGCTTTCTTT
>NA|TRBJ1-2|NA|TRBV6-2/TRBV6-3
CASSDYSYGYTF
TGTGCCAGCAGTGATTACAGTTATGGCTACACCTTC
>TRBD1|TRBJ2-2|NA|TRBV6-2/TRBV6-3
CASSYQGATGELFF
TGTGCCAGCAGTTATCAGGGGGCCACCGGGGAGCTGTTTTTT
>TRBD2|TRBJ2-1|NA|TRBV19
CASNSPGGEQFF
TGTGCCAGTAACTCACCGGGGGGAGAGCAGTTCTTC